This T cell receptor beta chain was captured by sequencing in a study of T cell responses to AZD1222 COVID-19 vaccine. The repertoire was sequenced with immunoSEQ multiplex PCR; TCRdb's copy has only in-frame clones and lacks some. The sample shows around 130,000 clones, approximately 86% of them seen only once. Per germline, CDR1 SGHDT and CDR2 YYEEEE. The length of the CDR3 is 16 residues. The ends lost 3 bases at V and 1 base at J; junction bases unmatched: 9. The sample was peripheral blood, taken on day 0 of AZD1222 vaccination. This sequence originates from an adult in good health. The chain recombines TRBV5-6 with TRBJ2-5, with TRBD1 identical over 7 bases. The CDR3 region has the DNA TGTGCCAGCAGCTACTCGACAGGGAATTTCCAAGAGACCCAGTACTTC. Protein: CASSYSTGNFQETQYF.